The next 30 T cell receptor beta chains were all read from a single sample in a study of blood T cell repertoires in COVID-19 (dated by TCRdb to about 2020). Libraries were built with the immunoSEQ multiplex PCR assay. TCRdb's version of the immuneACCESS table is confined to in-frame rearrangements and falls short of the full clone set. An unresolved V gene accounts for under half of the shortfall where checked; the remainder is of unknown origin. This sample lists under 300,000 clones; 87% were detected once. Of the sample, 6% to 9% falls within the top ten clones. The sequencing sample was made of peripheral blood. The receptors shown here come from a man in his sixties who had recovered from COVID-19.

This chain connects TRBV5-1 to TRBJ2-2; 12 bases agree with TRBD1. The trim removed 4 bases at V and 0 bases at J, leaving 4 bases unmatched. This CDR3 has 17 residues. Germline assignment: CDR1 SGHRS and CDR2 YFSETQ. The DNA for the CDR3 is TGCGCCAGCAGCCCCGGGACAGGGGGCGCGAACACCGGGGAGCTGTTTTTT. Its protein product is CASSPGTGGANTGELFF.

The V call is TRBV11-2, the J call TRBJ1-6, with D unresolved. The CDR3 consists of 15 residues. V lost 6 bases, J lost 3 bases, and 12 bases lay in between. CDR1 and CDR2 from the germline V gene are SGHAT and FQNNGV. As DNA, the CDR3 is TGTGCCAGCAGTCCAACCGCAGGCTATAATTCACCCCTCCACTTT. Protein: CASSPTAGYNSPLHF.

The rearrangement uses TRBV6-5 and TRBJ1-3; the match to TRBD1 covers 10 bases. Trimming cost V 6 bases and J 3 bases; bases outside gene matches: 5. The germline V gene has CDR1 MNHEY and CDR2 SVGAGI. There are 15 residues in the CDR3. This CDR3 is CASSRQGAYGNTIYF. CDR3 nucleotide sequence: TGTGCCAGCAGCCGACAGGGGGCTTATGGAAACACCATATATTTT.

This clone was observed once. The chain links TRBV3-1 (or the pseudogene TRBV3-2) to TRBJ2-2, with unresolved D. With 1 base removed from V and 4 bases from J, the gap between germline ends came to 4 bases. CDR1 LGHDT and CDR2 YNNKEL come from the germline V gene (reference sequence). The CDR3 runs 13 residues. In DNA, the CDR3 is TGTGCCAGCAGCCAAGGTCTCACCGGGGAGCTGTTTTTT. Its translation: CASSQGLTGELFF.

The V gene is TRBV2, the J gene TRBJ1-2; D is perhaps TRBD1 (5 bases). The V gene's germline CDR1 is SNHLY and CDR2 FYNNEI. CDR3 length: 13 residues. Trimming left V 3 bases short and J 7 bases short, with 12 bases between. The chain's CDR3 is CASSDWGVGGYTF. The CDR3 nucleotides are TGTGCCAGCAGTGATTGGGGGGTGGGTGGCTACACCTTC.

Only one count was recorded for this clone. In nucleotides, the CDR3 is TGTGCCAGCAGTTGGGACAGAAAATCAAACTACGAGCAGTACTTC. Translating gives CASSWDRKSNYEQYF. The chain has TRBV6-2 or TRBV6-3 and TRBJ2-7, with TRBD1 matching over 7 bases. Germline V gives CDR1 MNHEY, CDR2 SVGEGT. The CDR3 runs to 15 residues. J was trimmed by 3 bases and V by 4 bases; bases with no gene match: 9.

The V gene is TRBV5-1, the J gene TRBJ1-1; a weak D match, TRBD1 (5 bases). The V gene lost 0 bases and the J gene lost 2 bases, with 14 bases spanning the gap. This CDR3 spans 16 amino acids. Germline values: CDR1 SGHRS, CDR2 YFSETQ. In DNA form, the CDR3 reads TGCGCCAGCAGCTTGGGAGGCGGCAGGGAAAACACTGAAGCTTTCTTT. It translates to CASSLGGGRENTEAFF.

The V gene is TRBV6-5, the J gene TRBJ1-5; D call uncertain. The ends were cut back, 5 bases at V and 3 bases at J, with 14 bases in the middle. Germline-derived CDR1 and CDR2 are MNHEY and SVGAGI. The CDR3 covers 15 residues. CDR3 bases: TGTGCCAGCAGTCCCCCTCAGACTTTCAATCAGCCCCAGCATTTT. Its translation: CASSPPQTFNQPQHF.

The chain carries TRBV10-3 and TRBJ1-5, with 8 bases that match TRBD1. V trimming: 0 bases; J trimming: 7 bases; junction bases outside the gene matches: 2. There are 14 residues in the CDR3. Germline-derived CDR1 and CDR2 are ENHRY and SYGVKD. The chain's CDR3 is CAISESTGVQPQHF. The CDR3 region has the DNA TGTGCCATCAGTGAGTCGACAGGGGTACAGCCCCAGCATTTT.

The rearrangement links TRBV12-3 or TRBV12-4 to TRBJ2-1; D perhaps matches TRBD2 (6 bases). The CDR3 consists of 12 residues. V dropped 4 bases and J dropped 15 bases, with 16 bases sitting between them. The chain's CDR3 is CASSSRGWVPFF. The CDR3 DNA reads TGTGCCAGCAGTTCTCGGGGGTGGGTTCCGTTCTTC.

V and J are TRBV20-1 and TRBJ2-3, with D tentatively TRBD2 (6 bases). V dropped 3 bases and J dropped 7 bases, with 8 bases sitting between them. CDR1 is DFQATT, CDR2 SNEGSKA, per germline (reference sequence). The CDR3 totals 11 residues. CDR3 nucleotide sequence: TGCAGTGCTAGGGGCGGGAATACGCAGTATTTT. It encodes CSARGGNTQYF.

V and J are TRBV11-3 and TRBJ2-3, with D tentatively TRBD2 (6 bases). CDR1 is SGHNT, CDR2 YENEEA, per germline. The CDR3 covers 16 residues. V lost 5 bases and J 0 bases, leaving 15 bases between the germline ends. The CDR3 region has the DNA TGTGCCAGCAGCAAACAAGGACTACCAAGCACAGATACGCAGTATTTT. It codes for CASSKQGLPSTDTQYF. The variable domain in full, with the rest retrieved from reference TRBV11-3 and TRBJ2-3, is EAGVVQSPRYKIIEKKQPVAFWCNPISGHNTLYWYLQNLGQGPELLIRYENEEAVDDSQLPKDRFSAERLKGVDSTLKIQPAELGDSAVYLCASSKQGLPSTDTQYFGPGTRLTVL.

V usage is TRBV7-2 and J usage is TRBJ1-6; D is uncertain. The CDR3 consists of 13 residues. V gave up 0 bases and J gave up 9 bases, with 6 bases separating them. Germline CDR1 is SGHTA and CDR2 is FQGNSA. DNA for the CDR3: TGTGCCAGCAGCTTAGCTCGGGGTTCACCCCTCCACTTT. It encodes CASSLARGSPLHF.

This sequence joins TRBV30 and TRBJ1-6; no clear D. There are 16 residues in the CDR3. Germline CDR1 and CDR2: GTSNPN and SVGIG (reference sequence). Trimming left V 0 bases short and J 0 bases short, with 9 bases between. The CDR3 is CAWSVLGGSYNSPLHF. Here the CDR3 DNA reads TGTGCCTGGAGTGTACTCGGTGGCTCCTATAATTCACCCCTCCACTTT.

The genes are TRBV30 and TRBJ2-1; possibly TRBD1 for D (5 bases). The germline V gene encodes CDR1 GTSNPN and CDR2 SVGIG (reference sequence). The CDR3 totals 16 residues. Trimming removed 0 bases at V and 1 base at J, with 13 bases between. CDR3 sequence reads: CAWSVSGIGSYNEQFF. As DNA, the CDR3 is TGTGCCTGGAGTGTATCAGGGATAGGATCCTACAATGAGCAGTTCTTC.

The chain couples TRBV13 to TRBJ2-3, with D perhaps matching TRBD1 (6 bases). Germline loops: CDR1 PRHDT, CDR2 FYEKMQ (reference sequence). V was shortened by 2 bases and J by 1 base, with 7 bases between the two germline ends. The CDR3 length is 14 residues. Written as DNA, the CDR3 is TGTGCCAGCAGCTTAAGACAGGGCACAGATACGCAGTATTTT. Amino acid sequence: CASSLRQGTDTQYF.

This clone was found once. The V call is TRBV5-5, the J call TRBJ1-1; D is uncertain. CDR3 length: 13 residues. The ends were cut back, 1 base at V and 7 bases at J, with 11 bases in the middle. Germline V CDR1 and CDR2: SGHKS, YYEKEE (reference sequence). This CDR3 is CASSLQPGIEAFF. DNA for the CDR3: TGTGCCAGCAGCTTGCAACCGGGGATTGAAGCTTTCTTT.

There are a few counts of this clone. The chain employs TRBV18 and TRBJ1-1; D may be TRBD1 (5 bases). Per germline, CDR1 KGHSH and CDR2 LQKENI. The CDR3 is made up of 14 amino acids. The ends were cut back, 3 bases at V and 3 bases at J, with 11 bases in the middle. The CDR3 loop reads CASSPGGWDTEAFF. The CDR3 nucleotides are TGTGCCAGCTCACCGGGGGGTTGGGACACTGAAGCTTTCTTT.

The rearrangement links TRBV2 to TRBJ2-3; 8 nucleotides line up with TRBD2. The V gene's germline CDR1 is SNHLY and CDR2 FYNNEI. The V gene end was trimmed by 7 bases and the J gene end by 1 base; junction bases not matched to a gene: 13. This CDR3 has 17 amino acids. The DNA for the CDR3 is TGTGCCAGCAAACTGGACGGGGGGGGGCGAGGCACAGATACGCAGTATTTT. As protein: CASKLDGGGRGTDTQYF.

The chain joins TRBV6-5 to TRBJ1-4; no clear D gene. In germline, CDR1 is MNHEY, CDR2 SVGAGI. This CDR3 is built from 14 residues. Trimming took off 2 bases at V and 3 bases at J, with 7 bases between the two ends. CDR3 coding DNA: TGTGCCAGCAGTTACGCCCTAGCTAATGAAAAACTGTTTTTT. Translating it yields CASSYALANEKLFF.

This clone has a handful of counts. The gene calls are TRBV12-3 or TRBV12-4 and TRBJ1-3; D remains ambiguous. CDR3 size: 11 residues. V was shortened by 3 bases and J by 10 bases, with 7 bases between the two germline ends. CDR3 residues: CASSFGVTIYF. The CDR3, as DNA: TGTGCCAGCAGTTTCGGGGTAACCATATATTTT.

This clone was observed a single time. This chain links TRBV5-1 with TRBJ2-3; 12 bases agree with TRBD1. This CDR3 region has 17 residues. Germline V gives CDR1 SGHRS, CDR2 YFSETQ. Trimming took 7 bases from V and 0 from J; bases not matched to a gene: 9. CDR3 amino acids: CASRGTGGVPSTDTQYF. CDR3 coding DNA: TGCGCCAGCCGTGGGACAGGGGGCGTTCCTAGCACAGATACGCAGTATTTT.

Only a few counts were recorded for this clone. This chain uses TRBV5-6 with TRBJ1-4; 8 bases are a match to TRBD1. The CDR3 runs to 14 residues. J lost 8 bases, V lost 5 bases, and 8 bases had no gene match. Germline-derived CDR1 and CDR2 are SGHDT and YYEEEE. CDR3 bases: TGTGCCAGCAGTCGCTGGACAGGGAGAGAAAAACTGTTTTTT. Translated: CASSRWTGREKLFF.

J is TRBJ1-1 and V is TRBV28, with no clear D. V was clipped by 4 bases and J by 0 bases, with 9 bases between them. The CDR3 has 14 amino acids. In germline, CDR1 is MDHEN, CDR2 SYDVKM. CDR3: CASSYARMNTEAFF. The CDR3 DNA sequence: TGTGCCAGCAGTTATGCCAGAATGAACACTGAAGCTTTCTTT.

The chain combines TRBV12-1 with TRBJ1-1; no check of the table's D call, TRBD1, against the DNA was made. TRBV12-1 constitutes a pseudogene. The CDR3 has 15 residues. The CDR3 region is CASSFYRGQGTEAFF. DNA for the CDR3: TGTGCCAGCAGCTTCTACAGGGGGCAGGGCACTGAAGCTTTCTTT.

The chain recombines TRBV4-2 with TRBJ2-4; no reliable D call. The V end lost 0 bases, the J end lost 5 bases, and 5 bases lay between the germline ends. This CDR3 has 13 amino acids. Germline V gene lookup returns CDR1 LGHNA and CDR2 YNFKEQ. CDR3 region: CASSQDHENIQYF. The CDR3 bases are TGTGCCAGCAGCCAAGATCATGAAAACATTCAGTACTTC.

In its sample, this clone was seen once. The rearrangement links TRBV5-1 to TRBJ2-7, with 16 positions matching TRBD2. Trimming removed 4 bases from V and 4 bases from J; junction bases left unmatched: 8. CDR1 and CDR2 from the germline V gene are SGHRS and YFSETQ. The CDR3 has 17 amino acids. The CDR3 DNA sequence: TGCGCCAGCAGCAGGGGACTAGCGGGGGGGCCGGGATACGAGCAGTACTTC. It yields the protein CASSRGLAGGPGYEQYF.

This chain connects TRBV11-2 to TRBJ2-7, with a possible D match to TRBD1 (5 bases). This CDR3 is 14 amino acids long. Trimming took off 2 bases at V and 2 bases at J, with 10 bases between the two ends. The germline gives CDR1 SGHAT, CDR2 FQNNGV. The CDR3: CASSLNRRTYEQYV. CDR3 DNA sequence: TGTGCCAGCAGCTTAAACAGGCGTACCTACGAGCAGTACGTC.

The CDR3 region has the DNA TGTGCCAGCAGTTCACTCTACAATGAGCAGTTCTTC. Its protein is CASSSLYNEQFF. The J gene is TRBJ2-1, the V gene TRBV27; D call uncertain. The germline gives CDR1 MNHEY, CDR2 SMNVEV (reference sequence). Between the trimmed V and J ends, which lost 4 bases and 3 bases, there was a span of 4 bases. This CDR3 has 12 residues.

The chain is built from TRBV10-2 and TRBJ2-5; maybe TRBD2 (5 bases). Germline values: CDR1 WSHSY, CDR2 SAAADI. Trimming left V 2 bases short and J 9 bases short, with 13 bases between. The CDR3 contains 13 residues. The CDR3: CASSETGFSAQYF. The CDR3 nucleotides read TGCGCCAGCAGTGAGACGGGGTTCTCGGCCCAGTACTTC.